This T cell receptor (beta chain) was profiled in a study of CD8 T cells in ankylosing spondylitis. The CDR3 contains 15 residues. Germline CDR1 and CDR2: MNHEY and SMNVEV (reference sequence). Trimming stripped 1 base from V and 5 bases from J, with 11 bases between. TCRdb ran MiXCR on the 5' RACE reads and lists one entry per CDR3 protein. The table shows roughly 150,000 distinct CDR3 sequences, with more than 5.5% occurring only once. This clonotype was recorded at least ten times. What it recognizes is unknown. Study-level findings and limits: Earlier reports found some motif variants in synovial fluid and blood in reactive arthritis. A TCR beta motif made of several highly homologous variants seemed typical of ankylosing spondylitis blood. Disease-linked clones bore a CD8+ phenotype, appearing relatively rarely in peripheral blood.

The sequence derives from a female donor with ankylosing spondylitis or in good health (not recorded which). Sequencing input: blood, either unsorted or a sorted T cell fraction (not recorded which). The chain employs TRBV27 and TRBJ1-4; weak D call: TRBD1 (5 bases). CDR3 in DNA: TGTGCCAGCAGTTTATTCGCAGGGACCAATGAAAAACTGTTTTTT. This codes for CASSLFAGTNEKLFF. Full variable domain (remainder filled in from reference TRBV27 and TRBJ1-4): EAQVTQNPRYLITVTGKKLTVTCSQNMNHEYMSWYRQDPGLGLRQIYYSMNVEVTDKGDVPEGYKVSRKEKRNFPLILESPSPNQTSLYFCASSLFAGTNEKLFFGSGTQLSVL.